Here is one T cell receptor beta chain with its context. CDR3 size: 17 residues. Germline V CDR1 and CDR2: LNHDA, SQIVND (reference sequence). Deletions cut 7 bases from V and 4 bases from J, with 25 bases between. This sample was included in a study of blood T cell repertoires in COVID-19. Background on the study: The United States, Italy and Spain provided the acute and convalescent COVID-19 samples. Sources were T cells, B-cell-depleted T cells, or PBMCs; the material itself was cDNA or gDNA.

As processed by the authors: It was from reference gene primer amplification that nucleated cell counts were estimated. The data were produced by immunoSEQ multiplex PCR, yet TCRdb's version contains in-frame clones alone and is incomplete. The V and J calls and clone size were taken over from that table, and D and trimming were inferred from the DNA. The sample comprises a few hundred thousand clones, under 90% of which are singletons, and 4% to 5% rests with the top ten. The clonotype originates from a man aged 60 to 69 with acute or convalescent COVID-19. The sample taken for sequencing was peripheral blood. The rearrangement joins TRBV19 to TRBJ1-2; perhaps TRBD1 as D (5 bases). In nucleotides, the CDR3 is TGTGCCAGTACGGGGGGTAGTACAGCGGAGTCCCTCTATGGCTACACCTTC. Amino acid sequence: CASTGGSTAESLYGYTF.